This T cell receptor (beta chain) is from a study of graft-versus-host responses after intestinal transplantation. Whole-study context: Multivisceral, liver-intestinal, or isolated intestinal transplants were received by the recipients.

Study-wide findings and caveats: Marrow from the recipient contained GvH clones, some of which had appeared first in ileum or blood. With peak circulating GvH clone levels came an association with early post-transplant HvG declines.

This clone was recorded once. Its target is unknown. The table came from immunoSEQ multiplex PCR; TCRdb's copy has only in-frame clones and leaves some out. The sample holds about 97,000 clones, 85% to 95% seen once. In germline, CDR1 is MDHEN, CDR2 SYDVKM. There are 16 residues in the CDR3. Trimming took 3 bases from V and 2 from J, leaving 17 bases between them. The J gene is TRBJ2-7, the V gene TRBV28; TRBD2 might be the D (6 bases). The clonotype comes from a human donor who was the organ donor for an intestinal transplant. The specimen comprised unstimulated CD8+ T cells sorted from spleen or lymph node cells, sampled before transplant. CDR3 amino acids: CASSLRSLAKPYEQYF. The CDR3 nucleotides are TGTGCCAGCAGTTTGCGGTCTCTAGCGAAGCCCTACGAGCAGTACTTC. The full variable domain, completed using reference TRBV28 and TRBJ2-7, is DVKVTQSSRYLVKRTGEKVFLECVQDMDHENMFWYRQDPGLGLRLIYFSYDVKMKEKGDIPEGYSVSREKKERFSLILESASTNQTSMYLCASSLRSLAKPYEQYFGPGTRLTVT.